Below, 6 T cell receptor beta chains from the same sample are listed, as sequenced in a study of OX40 agonist ivuxolimab in advanced cancers. Profiling relied on immunoSEQ multiplex PCR, and the TCRdb table lists in-frame clones only, not all of them. The data contain some 77,000 clones, 85% to 90% of them singletons. Sequencing was performed on CD4+ or CD8+ T cells sorted from blood, taken in a trial of the OX40 agonist ivuxolimab. These receptors came from an adult with an advanced solid tumor such as melanoma, head and neck, liver or kidney cancer.

This clone was picked up one time. CDR3 sequence reads: CAWSHRGGYGYTF. CDR3 nucleotides: TGTGCCTGGAGTCACAGGGGAGGGTATGGCTACACCTTC. The chain has TRBV30 and TRBJ1-2; TRBD1 matches 7 bases. Germline values: CDR1 GTSNPN, CDR2 SVGIG (reference sequence). The CDR3 is 13 amino acids. Trimming cost V 2 bases and J 5 bases; bases outside gene matches: 5. The full variable domain, rest sourced from reference TRBV30 and TRBJ1-2, is SQTIHQWPATLVQPVGSPLSLECTVEGTSNPNLYWYRQAAGRGLQLLFYSVGIGQISSEVPQNLSASRPQDRQFILSSKKLLLSDSGFYLCAWSHRGGYGYTFGSGTRLTVV.

The rearrangement joins TRBV6-6 to TRBJ2-5, with D perhaps TRBD1 (5 bases). Germline V lookup: CDR1 MNHNY, CDR2 SVGAGI (reference sequence). The CDR3 has 14 residues. V lost 5 bases and J lost 1, with 11 bases in between. The CDR3 nucleotides read TGTGCCAGCAGTCCTAGGGGTACCCAAGAGACCCAGTACTTC. It yields the protein CASSPRGTQETQYF.

The chain is built from TRBV6-6 and TRBJ2-7; 9 nucleotides agree with TRBD2. Germline CDR1 reads MNHNY; CDR2 reads SVGAGI (reference sequence). The CDR3 totals 15 residues. Trimming removed 6 bases from V and 4 bases from J; junction bases left unmatched: 10. In nucleotides, the CDR3 is TGTGCCAGCAGAGTCGGTAGCGGGAGTCGTTACGAGCAGTACTTC. Its translation: CASRVGSGSRYEQYF.

The rearrangement joins TRBV7-2 to TRBJ2-1; perhaps D is TRBD1 or TRBD2 (5 bases each). CDR1 is SGHTA and CDR2 is FQGNSA in the germline V gene. Trimming pared 2 bases from V and 7 bases from J, leaving 18 bases between. There are 16 residues in the CDR3. The CDR3: CTSSLSPAGTGNEQFF. CDR3 sequence (DNA): TGTACCAGCAGCTTATCGCCTGCCGGGACGGGTAATGAGCAGTTCTTC.

This chain joins TRBV19 and TRBJ1-2, with D possibly TRBD1 on 5 matching bases. The V end was cut by 5 bases, the J end by 0 bases, with 10 bases between. CDR3 length: 14 amino acids. Looked up from germline, CDR1 is LNHDA and CDR2 is SQIVND (reference sequence). The CDR3 protein is CASSEAGTNYGYTF. CDR3 nucleotide sequence: TGTGCCAGTAGTGAGGCAGGGACTAACTATGGCTACACCTTC.

The rearrangement joins TRBV10-3 to TRBJ2-1; TRBD2 might be the D (5 bases). The germline V and J ends were trimmed by 7 bases and 5 bases, with 12 bases remaining between them. The CDR3 runs to 13 residues. Germline values: CDR1 ENHRY, CDR2 SYGVKD. CDR3 coding DNA: TGTGCCATCAAAGGAGACGGGGACAATGAGCAGTTCTTC. Residues: CAIKGDGDNEQFF.